Shown below are 31 T cell receptor beta chains from a single sample sequenced in a study of cytomegalovirus exposure and HLA in healthy donors. Primers included in the PCR were 60 Vbeta and 13 Jbeta primers. Libraries were prepared by immunoSEQ multiplex PCR; TCRdb keeps only in-frame clonotypes and omits some of them. Counted here are 190,000 or so clones, 80% occurring once; the ten biggest clones make up 0.65%. The sample comprised PBMCs. Every receptor here comes from a boy between 10 and 17 years old in good health and CMV-seronegative.

This clone has more than one count but fewer than ten. The chain joins TRBV7-9 to TRBJ2-1; tentative D call: TRBD2 (5 bases). The CDR3 has 13 amino acids. Germline V gene lookup returns CDR1 SEHNR and CDR2 FQNEAQ (reference sequence). V lost 4 bases, J lost 5 bases, and 9 bases lay in between. This CDR3 reads CASSSREHNEQFF. In DNA, the CDR3 is TGTGCCAGCAGCTCTCGGGAACACAATGAGCAGTTCTTC.

The chain links TRBV7-6 to TRBJ2-7; tentative D call: TRBD2 (6 bases). The CDR3 has 13 amino acids. The V and J ends lost 3 bases and 7 bases respectively, with 13 bases between them. CDR1 is SGHVS, CDR2 FNYEAQ, per germline. The CDR3 region has the DNA TGTGCCAGCAGCTTCTGGAGGGCCGCGGAGCAGTACTTC. Translated: CASSFWRAAEQYF.

V is TRBV5-1 and J is TRBJ2-7; 8 bases are a match to TRBD1. The CDR3 is 14 residues long. The germline CDR1 and CDR2 sequences are SGHRS and YFSETQ. V gave up 4 bases and J gave up 2 bases; unmatched junction bases: 5. The CDR3 loop reads CASSIGQGAYEQYF. As DNA, the CDR3 is TGCGCCAGCAGCATCGGACAGGGTGCCTACGAGCAGTACTTC.

The CDR3 nucleotides read TGTGCCAGCAGCCGGACAGGGGCTAGACATGAAGCTTTCTTT. Encoded protein: CASSRTGARHEAFF. The V call is TRBV27, the J call TRBJ1-1; 9 bases fit TRBD1. This CDR3 has 14 amino acids. The V gene's germline CDR1 is MNHEY and CDR2 SMNVEV (reference sequence). V lost 6 bases, J lost 7 bases, and 9 bases stayed unmatched.

This clone was found once. An end of the junction differs from the germline gene, which may be a read error. This sequence joins TRBV7-9 and TRBJ1-4, with 8 bases identical to TRBD1. The CDR3 covers 15 residues. Germline V gene lookup returns CDR1 SEHNR and CDR2 FQNEAQ (reference sequence). In DNA form, the CDR3 reads TGTTCCAGCAGCTTCGGACAGGGAGCTAATGAAAAACTGTTTTTT. The encoded protein is CSSSFGQGANEKLFF.

This chain connects TRBV29-1 to TRBJ2-2, with D maybe TRBD2 (6 bases). V was trimmed by 3 bases and J by 1 base, leaving 18 bases between them. Germline V gene lookup returns CDR1 SQVTM and CDR2 ANQGSEA. This CDR3 comprises 17 residues. CDR3 coding DNA: TGCAGCGTTGATAGCCACCAAGCAGCGGGGAACACCGGGGAGCTGTTTTTT. Translated: CSVDSHQAAGNTGELFF.

With regard to this clone: The junction departs from germline at one end; a sequencing error may be responsible. The V gene is TRBV6-5, the J gene TRBJ1-2; 9 nucleotides line up with TRBD1. The CDR3 loop spans 15 amino acids. Germline assignment: CDR1 MNHEY and CDR2 SVGAGI. The CDR3 reads CASSYNRGHNDGYTF. Here the CDR3 DNA reads TGTGCCAGCAGTTACAACAGGGGGCATAACGATGGCTACACCTTC.

This chain joins TRBV5-1 and TRBJ2-7; tentatively, D is TRBD1 (5 bases). The CDR3 runs to 15 residues. CDR1 is SGHRS and CDR2 is YFSETQ in the germline V gene. Trimming pared 5 bases from V and 5 bases from J, leaving 20 bases between. CDR3 nucleotide sequence: TGCGCCAGCAGGGTGGGGATTAACAGGTTCGACGAGCAGTACTTC. Protein sequence: CASRVGINRFDEQYF.

J is TRBJ2-7 and V is TRBV7-2, with 7 nucleotides matching TRBD1. This CDR3 region has 15 residues. V lost 5 bases to trimming and J lost 7 bases; unmatched junction nucleotides: 14. Germline values: CDR1 SGHTA, CDR2 FQGNSA. The CDR3 nucleotides read TGTGCCAGCAGCACAGATCGGACAGGCCGTAGGGAGCAGTACTTC. It codes for CASSTDRTGRREQYF.

The CDR3, as DNA: TGTGCCAGCAGTTTAACGACAGCCTTTCTCTCCTACGAGCAGTACTTC. Its translation is CASSLTTAFLSYEQYF. This chain uses TRBV28 with TRBJ2-7; D possibly corresponds to TRBD1 (5 bases). Germline assignment: CDR1 MDHEN and CDR2 SYDVKM. Trimming cost V 2 bases and J 0 bases, with 14 bases left between them. The CDR3 has 16 amino acids. The full variable domain, with the rest looked up from reference TRBV28 and TRBJ2-7, is DVKVTQSSRYLVKRTGEKVFLECVQDMDHENMFWYRQDPGLGLRLIYFSYDVKMKEKGDIPEGYSVSREKKERFSLILESASTNQTSMYLCASSLTTAFLSYEQYFGPGTRLTVT.

This clone has just one count. The J gene is TRBJ1-4, the V gene TRBV30, with 8 positions matching TRBD1. V lost 5 bases to trimming and J lost 4 bases; unmatched junction nucleotides: 6. CDR3 length: 14 residues. The V gene's germline CDR1 is GTSNPN and CDR2 SVGIG (reference sequence). CDR3 nucleotide sequence: TGTGCCTGGGATGGACAGGGCTATAATGAAAAACTGTTTTTT. Its translation: CAWDGQGYNEKLFF.

The V gene is TRBV7-2, the J gene TRBJ1-1; 7 nucleotides match TRBD1. The CDR3 has 14 residues. The germline CDR1 and CDR2 sequences are SGHTA and FQGNSA. The V and J ends lost 6 bases and 4 bases, in that order; junction bases with no gene match: 8. In DNA, the CDR3 is TGTGCCAGCAGTTTCGGGACAGTGCGCACTGAAGCTTTCTTT. Translating gives CASSFGTVRTEAFF.

This clone was detected a few times. The junction does not match germline at one end; this may be a read error. This sequence joins TRBV7-7 and TRBJ1-1; D is unresolved. The CDR3 runs 13 residues. The germline V gene encodes CDR1 SSHAT and CDR2 FNYEAQ (reference sequence). The CDR3 loop is CASSRDINTEAFF. In DNA, the CDR3 is TGTGCTAGCAGCCGAGACATAAACACTGAAGCTTTCTTT.

The chain carries TRBV2 and TRBJ1-2; possibly TRBD1 for D (5 bases). With 3 bases removed from V and 1 base from J, the gap between germline ends came to 9 bases. There are 14 residues in the CDR3. Germline assignment: CDR1 SNHLY and CDR2 FYNNEI. Here the CDR3 DNA reads TGTGCCAGCAGTGATGGCCAGGGTAACTATGGCTACACCTTC. It encodes CASSDGQGNYGYTF.

This chain joins TRBV9 and TRBJ2-7; 9 bases are shared with TRBD1. V trimming: 3 bases; J trimming: 5 bases; junction bases outside the gene matches: 9. The CDR3 has 15 residues. CDR1 and CDR2 (germline): SGDLS, YYNGEE. In DNA, the CDR3 is TGTGCCAGCAGCGCCACAGGGACAGGGCCCAACGAGCAGTACTTC. Protein sequence: CASSATGTGPNEQYF.

This clone was observed a handful of times. This chain links TRBV27 with TRBJ2-1; 8 bases map to TRBD2. The ends lost 5 bases at V and 10 bases at J; junction bases unmatched: 10. Germline CDR1 MNHEY, CDR2 SMNVEV (reference sequence). The CDR3 has 14 residues. The CDR3 spells CASSPGLALGEQFF. In nucleotides, the CDR3 is TGTGCCAGCAGTCCCGGACTAGCCTTGGGGGAGCAGTTCTTC.

The DNA of the CDR3 is TGTGCCAGCAGCTCCGCGGGGAGACAGTCAGAGACCCAGTACTTC. This sequence encodes CASSSAGRQSETQYF. The chain couples TRBV7-9 to TRBJ2-5, with D possibly matching TRBD2 (6 bases). The ends were cut back, 4 bases at V and 4 bases at J, with 16 bases in the middle. The CDR3 is made up of 15 amino acids. Looked up from germline, CDR1 is SEHNR and CDR2 is FQNEAQ (reference sequence).

This rearrangement joins TRBV6-1 to TRBJ2-7; TRBD2 is a possible D gene (5 bases). CDR3 length: 13 amino acids. Germline V gives CDR1 MNHNS, CDR2 SASEGT. Trimming cost V 4 bases and J 2 bases, with 9 bases left between them. CDR3 in amino acids: CASSVPGTYEQYF. The DNA for the CDR3 is TGTGCCAGCAGTGTCCCGGGGACCTACGAGCAGTACTTC.

The J gene is TRBJ1-5, the V gene TRBV11-2, with TRBD1 as a possible D gene (5 bases). V was shortened by 1 base and J by 6 bases, with 10 bases between the two germline ends. Per the germline V gene, CDR1 is SGHAT and CDR2 is FQNNGV. This CDR3 has 14 residues. The CDR3 nucleotides read TGTGCCAGCAGCTTAGGCAGGGATGCTCAGCCCCAGCATTTT. Translated: CASSLGRDAQPQHF.

The chain carries TRBV12-5 and TRBJ1-1; D remains unclear. The V end was cut by 6 bases, the J end by 8 bases, with 7 bases between. From germline, CDR1 is LGHNT and CDR2 FRNRAP. The CDR3 runs to 10 residues. In nucleotides, the CDR3 is TGTGCTAGTGGCCTCGTGGAAGCTTTCTTT. Amino acids: CASGLVEAFF.

Only a few counts were recorded for this clone. This chain joins TRBV5-1 and TRBJ2-2; 9 positions agree with TRBD1. The CDR3 spans 18 residues. The germline CDR1 and CDR2 sequences are SGHRS and YFSETQ. With 1 base clipped from V and 5 bases from J, the junction kept 12 bases outside the gene matches. CDR3 coding DNA: TGCGCCAGCAGCTTGTTCTATTGGGGGACAGGGAGGACCGGGGAGCTGTTTTTT. Amino acid sequence: CASSLFYWGTGRTGELFF.

This chain links TRBV7-2 with TRBJ1-5, with D hard to call. Germline CDR1 is SGHTA and CDR2 is FQGNSA. CDR3 length: 15 residues. Trimming took 1 base from V and 1 from J, leaving 8 bases between them. CDR3 sequence: CASSLGSRSNQPQHF. The DNA of the CDR3 is TGTGCCAGCAGCTTAGGGTCGAGGAGCAATCAGCCCCAGCATTTT.

This chain links TRBV30 with TRBJ2-3; 7 bases map to TRBD2. V lost 5 bases and J lost 5; bases outside the gene matches: 4. CDR3 length equals 12 residues. In germline, CDR1 is GTSNPN, CDR2 SVGIG (reference sequence). The chain's CDR3 is CAWGGGVDTQYF. In DNA, the CDR3 is TGTGCCTGGGGGGGAGGGGTAGATACGCAGTATTTT.

DNA of the CDR3: TGTGCCAGCAGCGTAGGTGGGAGAAACAATGAGCAGTTCTTC. It encodes CASSVGGRNNEQFF. The J gene is TRBJ2-1, the V gene TRBV9; tentatively, D is TRBD2 (5 bases). In germline, CDR1 is SGDLS, CDR2 YYNGEE. With 0 bases removed from V and 5 bases from J, the gap between germline ends came to 9 bases. This CDR3 is built from 14 residues.

This clone was seen once. The chain carries TRBV18 and TRBJ2-3; the D gene is possibly TRBD1 (7 bases). This CDR3 contains 14 residues. Germline V gives CDR1 KGHSH, CDR2 LQKENI. The CDR3, as DNA: TGTGCTACAGGGGTAGCGGCTAGCACAGATACGCAGTATTTT. This translates into CATGVAASTDTQYF.

This chain uses TRBV19 with TRBJ1-1; maybe TRBD1 (5 bases). CDR3 size: 16 residues. Per the germline V gene, CDR1 is LNHDA and CDR2 is SQIVND (reference sequence). The V and J ends lost 3 bases and 5 bases respectively, with 19 bases between them. The CDR3 bases are TGTGCCAGTAGTATGGGCTTGGGGGGGGTAGGGACTGAAGCTTTCTTT. It is translated as CASSMGLGGVGTEAFF.

The J gene is TRBJ2-7, the V gene TRBV6-6; 8 positions match TRBD2. The CDR3 totals 16 residues. The V gene's germline CDR1 is MNHNY and CDR2 SVGAGI (reference sequence). With V trimmed by 4 bases and J by 2 bases, 10 bases remained unmatched. The CDR3 region has the DNA TGTGCCAGCAGTTCCTTCTTTACGGGAGGGCCCTACGAGCAGTACTTC. This sequence encodes CASSSFFTGGPYEQYF.

The J gene is TRBJ1-4, the V gene TRBV15, with D hard to call. The ends were cut back, 1 base at V and 5 bases at J, with 8 bases in the middle. The CDR3 contains 14 residues. Germline V gene sequence: CDR1 LNHNV, CDR2 YYDKDF (reference sequence). In DNA form, the CDR3 reads TGTGCCACCAGCAGAGCGGGGTGGAATGAAAAACTGTTTTTT. As protein: CATSRAGWNEKLFF.

The chain recombines TRBV18 with TRBJ1-5, with D maybe TRBD1 (6 bases). Germline CDR1 reads KGHSH; CDR2 reads LQKENI. The V gene lost 6 bases and the J gene lost 5 bases, with 14 bases spanning the gap. CDR3 length equals 14 residues. The CDR3 nucleotides are TGTGCCAGCTCGCCCCTACAGGGAGATCAGCCCCAGCATTTT. Translating gives CASSPLQGDQPQHF.

In DNA, the CDR3 is TGTGCCAGCAGACGGGACACGGAAGAACTCAATTCACCCCTCCACTTT. Protein: CASRRDTEELNSPLHF. This chain joins TRBV11-3 and TRBJ1-6; tentative D call: TRBD1 (6 bases). Germline CDR1 and CDR2: SGHNT and YENEEA. The CDR3 is 16 amino acids. Trimming removed 6 bases from V and 7 bases from J, with 19 bases in between.

V and J are TRBV30 and TRBJ2-3; D call uncertain. CDR1 and CDR2 (germline): GTSNPN, SVGIG (reference sequence). The CDR3 extends over 13 amino acids. Trimming pared 5 bases from V and 0 bases from J, leaving 9 bases between. CDR3 region: CAWGLNSTDTQYF. DNA of the CDR3: TGTGCCTGGGGGCTCAATAGCACAGATACGCAGTATTTT.